The T cell receptor beta chain under discussion was sequenced for a study of blood T cells in healthy people across ages. A second roughly 6 to 11 cycle PCR used barcoded and J-beta primers. TCRdb re-called the 5' RACE reads through MiXCR, storing one row per CDR3 protein. The sample lists more than 650,000 distinct CDR3 sequences; about 55% were seen once. The CDR3 totals 12 residues. Deletions cut 4 bases from V and 1 base from J, with 4 bases between. Germline V CDR1 and CDR2: SGHAT, FQNNGV. The TCR was taken from an elderly man in good health. The chain combines TRBV11-2 with TRBJ1-2; D ambiguous. Sequencing was performed on blood. DNA for the CDR3: TGTGCCAGCAGCTCCGTTAACTATGGCTACACCTTC. As protein: CASSSVNYGYTF.